Included here is one TCR beta chain sequence, with context. This specimen belongs to a study of blood T cell repertoires in COVID-19. CDR3 length: 15 amino acids. Per germline, CDR1 SGHTA and CDR2 FQGTGA. V lost 5 bases, J lost 1 base, and 14 bases lay in between. Only in-frame clones appear in the TCRdb table, and some are missing; sequencing was by immunoSEQ multiplex PCR. This table holds approximately 220,000 clones, about 90% found once. The TCR originated in a woman in her twenties or thirties with acute COVID-19. The chain links TRBV7-3 to TRBJ1-1; possibly TRBD1 for D (6 bases). Sequenced: PBMCs or T cells enriched from blood (not recorded which). The CDR3 protein is CASSHLTGPNTEAFF. Here the CDR3 DNA reads TGTGCCAGCAGCCACCTTACAGGGCCGAACACTGAAGCTTTCTTT.